This TCR beta chain was recovered during a study of T cell responses to AZD1222 COVID-19 vaccine. Overall study results and limits: The sample set comprised mostly white British donors with more females, and clonal diversity was possibly underestimated. Recipients of two AZD1222 doses showed rising Spike-specific TCR breadth and depth. Spike was spanned by vaccine-associated CD4 TCRs, which were dominant at 160-218 and 743-854.

In regard to this clone: Antigen unknown.

Clones were sequenced by immunoSEQ multiplex PCR, and TCRdb holds only the in-frame ones, with some missing. The table includes 12,000 to 15,000 clones, under 85% detected once. In germline, CDR1 is MDHEN, CDR2 SYDVKM. The CDR3 loop spans 14 amino acids. With 7 bases removed from V and 2 bases from J, the gap between germline ends came to 14 bases. The V and J genes are TRBV28 and TRBJ1-1; tentatively, D is TRBD1 (6 bases). Material: peripheral blood, obtained 28 days after the second AZD1222 dose. This receptor was identified in an adult who received the AZD1222 COVID-19 vaccine. CDR3 in DNA: TGTGCCAGCATTCTCCAGGGGATCAACACTGAAGCTTTCTTT. Its protein is CASILQGINTEAFF.